The source of this TCR beta chain is a study of beta chain features in type 1 diabetes. Since all of the isolated RNA was reverse transcribed, expressed TCRB transcripts were what got sequenced. The protocol was immunoSEQ multiplex PCR, while the TCRdb copy is restricted to in-frame clones and leaves out a portion. The repertoire consists of 130,000 to 150,000 clones, with about a tenth occurring once and the leading ten covering 0.68%. CDR1 and CDR2 from the germline V gene are SGHTA and FQGNSA. This CDR3 has 16 residues. Losses at the gene ends were 3 bases for V and 6 bases for J; bases not matched to a gene: 5.

The rearrangement links TRBV7-2 to TRBJ2-3; the match to TRBD2 covers 14 bases. The sequencing input was central memory CD4+ T cells from blood. The sequence derives from a man aged 18 to 29 in good health. CDR3 residues: CASSLGLAGVWDTQYF. The CDR3 DNA is TGTGCCAGCAGCTTGGGACTAGCGGGGGTCTGGGATACGCAGTATTTT.